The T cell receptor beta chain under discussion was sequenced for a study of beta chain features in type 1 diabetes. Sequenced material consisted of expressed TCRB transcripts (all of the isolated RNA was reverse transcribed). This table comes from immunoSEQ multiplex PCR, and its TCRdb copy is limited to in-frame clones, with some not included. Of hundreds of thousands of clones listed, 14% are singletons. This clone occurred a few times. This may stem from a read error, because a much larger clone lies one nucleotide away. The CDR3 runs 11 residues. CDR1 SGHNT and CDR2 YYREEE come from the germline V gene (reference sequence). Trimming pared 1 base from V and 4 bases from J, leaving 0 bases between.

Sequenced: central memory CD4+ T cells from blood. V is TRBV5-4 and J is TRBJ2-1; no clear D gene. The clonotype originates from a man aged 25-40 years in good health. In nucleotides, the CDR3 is TGTGCCAGCAGCTTGTACAATGAGCAGTTCTTC. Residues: CASSLYNEQFF.